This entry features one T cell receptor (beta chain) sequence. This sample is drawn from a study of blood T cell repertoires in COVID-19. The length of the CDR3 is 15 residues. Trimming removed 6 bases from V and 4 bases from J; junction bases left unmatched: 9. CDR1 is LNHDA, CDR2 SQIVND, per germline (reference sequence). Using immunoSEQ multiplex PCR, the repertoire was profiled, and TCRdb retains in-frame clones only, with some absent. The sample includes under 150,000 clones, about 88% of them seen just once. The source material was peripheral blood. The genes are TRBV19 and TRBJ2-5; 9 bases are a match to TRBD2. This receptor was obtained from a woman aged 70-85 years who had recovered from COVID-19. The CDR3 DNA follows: TGTGCCAGTAGGCGGGGGGGCCTGCAGGGAGAGACCCAGTACTTC. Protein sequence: CASRRGGLQGETQYF.